The 27 T cell receptor beta chains below all came from one sample that was sequenced in a study of CD8+CD57+ T cells in acquired aplastic anemia. CDR3 and TCR beta VDJ profiling relied on genomic DNA as the template. TCRdb re-derived calls from the reads in MiXCR, one entry per CDR3 protein. In the table there are some 150,000 distinct CDR3 sequences, around half of which are singletons. Patients sequenced had flow cytometry evidence of CD8+CD57+ cell expansion. Sequences were obtained from sorted CD4+, CD8+, or CD8+CD57+ T cells (not recorded which) from PBMCs. The receptor source for this set is a human donor with aplastic anemia.

This chain joins TRBV10-3 and TRBJ1-2, with TRBD1 matching over 10 bases. Germline CDR1 reads ENHRY; CDR2 reads SYGVKD. Trimming took 4 bases from V and 9 from J; bases not matched to a gene: 2. The length of the CDR3 is 12 residues. The CDR3: CAISGTGGSYTF. CDR3 nucleotide sequence: TGTGCCATCAGTGGGACAGGGGGTAGCTACACCTTC.

This clonotype was observed at least ten times. CDR3: CATSDPDRVTNYGYTF. The CDR3 DNA reads as TGTGCCACCAGTGACCCCGACAGGGTTACTAACTATGGCTACACCTTC. The gene calls are TRBV24-1 and TRBJ1-2; 7 bases align to TRBD1. Looked up from germline, CDR1 is KGHDR and CDR2 is SFDVKD. The J segment lost 0 bases and the V segment lost 4 bases, leaving 7 bases of the junction unmatched. CDR3 length: 16 amino acids.

As to this clonotype: An end of the junction does not agree with germline; a read error may underlie this. The chain is built from TRBV27 and TRBJ1-2, with 10 bases aligning to TRBD1. CDR1 and CDR2 (germline): MNHEY, SMNVEV (reference sequence). CDR3 length equals 15 residues. The CDR3 bases are TGTGCCGGCAGCCCTAGGGACAGGGGAAGCTATGGCTACACCTTC. It specifies CAGSPRDRGSYGYTF.

V and J are TRBV18 and TRBJ1-5; D not resolved. The CDR3 spans 13 residues. From germline, CDR1 is KGHSH and CDR2 LQKENI. Deletions cut 4 bases from V and 4 bases from J, with 8 bases between. The CDR3 region is CASSRKMNQPQHF. The CDR3 DNA reads as TGTGCCAGCTCACGGAAAATGAATCAGCCCCAGCATTTT.

This clonotype was observed many times. The gene calls are TRBV24-1 and TRBJ2-1, with D tentatively TRBD2 (7 bases). This CDR3 has 16 residues. Germline assignment: CDR1 KGHDR and CDR2 SFDVKD. Trimming stripped 2 bases from V and 8 bases from J, with 18 bases between. The CDR3, as DNA: TGTGCCACCAGTGATTGGAACCAGGGGAGGGACGATGAGCAGTTCTTC. Amino acid sequence: CATSDWNQGRDDEQFF.

The V and J genes are TRBV24-1 and TRBJ2-1; D call uncertain. The ends were cut back, 5 bases at V and 3 bases at J, with 10 bases in the middle. The CDR3 runs 14 residues. Looked up from germline, CDR1 is KGHDR and CDR2 is SFDVKD. CDR3 amino acids: CATSVGYSYNEQFF. CDR3 DNA: TGTGCCACCAGTGTCGGGTACAGCTACAATGAGCAGTTCTTC.

J is TRBJ2-1 and V is TRBV20-1; no definite D call. CDR3 size: 16 residues. Per the germline V gene, CDR1 is DFQATT and CDR2 is SNEGSKA (reference sequence). V was cut by 1 base and J by 0 bases, with 13 bases left in between. Here the CDR3 reads CSARVSGSSSYNEQFF. CDR3 DNA: TGCAGTGCTAGAGTGTCGGGTTCGAGCTCCTACAATGAGCAGTTCTTC.

This clonotype has ten or more counts. The rearrangement links TRBV9 to TRBJ2-1, with 10 nucleotides matching TRBD2. Trimming took 0 bases from V and 9 from J; bases not matched to a gene: 9. Germline CDR1 is SGDLS and CDR2 is YYNGEE. The CDR3 loop spans 16 amino acids. The CDR3: CASSVEPSGGAGEQFF. The CDR3, as DNA: TGTGCCAGCAGCGTAGAGCCCAGCGGGGGGGCAGGTGAGCAGTTCTTC.

The chain joins TRBV25-1 to TRBJ1-2, with D uncertain. V lost 3 bases to trimming and J lost 4 bases, with 18 bases between them. There are 16 residues in the CDR3. The germline V gene has CDR1 MGHDK and CDR2 SYGVNS. This CDR3 reads CASSDLDIGTSYGYTF. The DNA for the CDR3 is TGTGCCAGCAGTGATCTCGACATAGGAACCAGCTATGGCTACACCTTC.

The genes are TRBV19 and TRBJ2-7; the D gene is possibly TRBD2 (5 bases). Looked up from germline, CDR1 is LNHDA and CDR2 is SQIVND (reference sequence). The CDR3 extends over 14 amino acids. V lost 3 bases and J 3 bases, leaving 12 bases between the germline ends. The chain's CDR3 is CASSMAGKNYEQYF. The CDR3 coding sequence is TGTGCCAGTAGTATGGCCGGGAAAAACTACGAGCAGTACTTC.

The V call is TRBV20-1, the J call TRBJ1-1, with D possibly matching TRBD1 (5 bases). V dropped 1 base and J dropped 7 bases, with 10 bases sitting between them. Germline CDR1 is DFQATT and CDR2 is SNEGSKA (reference sequence). This CDR3 has 12 amino acids. In DNA form, the CDR3 reads TGCAGTGCTAGAGGACAGTCGGGTGAAGCTTTCTTT. Amino acids: CSARGQSGEAFF.

The chain uses TRBV2 and TRBJ1-1, with 12 nucleotides matching TRBD1. The germline CDR1 and CDR2 sequences are SNHLY and FYNNEI. The trim removed 4 bases at V and 5 bases at J, leaving 2 bases unmatched. The CDR3 contains 14 residues. CDR3 bases: TGTGCCAGCAGTGGGGACAGGGGGCGAACTGAAGCTTTCTTT. This gives the protein CASSGDRGRTEAFF.

This clonotype has at least ten counts. CDR3 coding DNA: TGCGCCAGCAGCTTGGGCAGGGGCCGCTTCTACGAGCAGTACTTC. Amino acid sequence: CASSLGRGRFYEQYF. The V and J genes are TRBV5-1 and TRBJ2-7; tentative D call: TRBD1 (6 bases). This CDR3 contains 15 residues. V was trimmed by 0 bases and J by 3 bases, leaving 13 bases between them. From germline, CDR1 is SGHRS and CDR2 YFSETQ.

Worth noting for this clonotype: A junction boundary mismatches the germline segment, possibly from a read error. The V call is TRBV12-3 or TRBV12-4, the J call TRBJ2-1, with 8 bases that match TRBD2. This CDR3 contains 13 residues. The CDR3: CVSSLLRGGEQFF. CDR3 in DNA: TGTGTCAGCAGTTTACTTCGGGGGGGTGAGCAGTTCTTC.

Many counts were recorded for this clonotype. The chain employs TRBV5-5 and TRBJ1-2, with a weak D call TRBD1 (6 bases). The CDR3 runs to 14 residues. The germline gives CDR1 SGHKS, CDR2 YYEKEE (reference sequence). Deletions cut 0 bases from V and 5 bases from J, with 11 bases between. The DNA for the CDR3 is TGTGCCAGCAGCTTGGACGACAGGCTGTATGGCTACACCTTC. This gives the protein CASSLDDRLYGYTF.

Many counts were recorded for this clonotype. This chain links TRBV4-1 with TRBJ2-7; D unresolved. V gave up 0 bases and J gave up 4 bases, with 4 bases separating them. Germline assignment: CDR1 MGHRA and CDR2 YSYEKL. This CDR3 region has 12 residues. CDR3 in amino acids: CASSQDEYEQYF. The CDR3 DNA sequence: TGCGCCAGCAGCCAAGATGAGTACGAGCAGTACTTC.

This clonotype has more than one count but fewer than ten. The CDR3 region is CAIMDTGELFF. DNA for the CDR3: TGTGCCATCATGGACACCGGGGAGCTGTTTTTT. The chain uses TRBV10-3 and TRBJ2-2; D is unclear. Trimming took 7 bases from V and 3 from J, leaving 3 bases between them. This CDR3 comprises 11 residues. Per the germline V gene, CDR1 is ENHRY and CDR2 is SYGVKD.

The chain has TRBV20-1 and TRBJ1-3; D is undetermined. V was trimmed by 3 bases and J by 6 bases, leaving 12 bases between them. The CDR3 is 13 residues long. CDR1 DFQATT and CDR2 SNEGSKA come from the germline V gene (reference sequence). The CDR3 loop reads CSASGGAENTIYF. The CDR3 bases are TGCAGTGCTAGTGGAGGAGCCGAAAACACCATATATTTT.

This clonotype came up many times. CDR3 sequence reads: CASSPGTSGGREQFF. CDR3 in DNA: TGCGCCAGCAGCCCGGGGACTAGCGGGGGGCGTGAGCAGTTCTTC. V is TRBV5-1 and J is TRBJ2-1, with 15 bases aligning to TRBD2. The germline CDR1 and CDR2 sequences are SGHRS and YFSETQ. The junction had 5 bases not matched to a gene; V was cut back by 4 bases and J by 9 bases. The CDR3 is made up of 15 amino acids.

This clonotype was seen repeatedly, ten times or more. The chain is built from TRBV7-9 and TRBJ2-5, with a tentative D call TRBD2 (5 bases). CDR1 and CDR2 (germline): SEHNR, FQNEAQ (reference sequence). CDR3 length: 13 residues. The V gene lost 5 bases and the J gene lost 3 bases, with 10 bases spanning the gap. The CDR3 bases are TGTGCCAGCAGCCTCCGGGGAAAAGAGACCCAGTACTTC. Residues: CASSLRGKETQYF.

The CDR3 reads CASSQFSGLGYGYTF. DNA of the CDR3: TGTGCCAGCAGCCAATTCTCGGGGCTAGGCTATGGCTACACCTTC. V is TRBV3-1 and J is TRBJ1-2; TRBD1 is a possible D gene (5 bases). CDR1 and CDR2 (germline): LGHDT, YNNKEL (reference sequence). The CDR3 sequence is 15 residues long. The V end was cut by 2 bases, the J end by 4 bases, with 14 bases between.

The rearrangement links TRBV15 to TRBJ2-3; D gene unclear. Trimming left V 5 bases short and J 5 bases short, with 14 bases between. Germline CDR1 LNHNV, CDR2 YYDKDF (reference sequence). This CDR3 is 14 amino acids long. CDR3 DNA sequence: TGTGCCACCAGCCACGTTGGGATAGGAGATACGCAGTATTTT. Translated, it gives CATSHVGIGDTQYF.

The V gene is TRBV2, the J gene TRBJ1-6; D call uncertain. Trimming left V 6 bases short and J 14 bases short, with 11 bases between. Germline CDR1 reads SNHLY; CDR2 reads FYNNEI. This CDR3 contains 11 residues. The CDR3 here is CASSAFRSLHF. The CDR3 DNA sequence: TGTGCCAGCAGCGCATTCCGGTCCCTCCACTTT.

CDR3 protein: CASSIRLAGNTQYF. In nucleotides, the CDR3 is TGTGCCAGCAGCATTCGATTAGCGGGGAATACGCAGTATTTT. V gene TRBV7-2 combines with J gene TRBJ2-3; 8 positions match TRBD2. The J segment lost 7 bases and the V segment lost 5 bases, leaving 8 bases of the junction unmatched. The V gene's germline CDR1 is SGHTA and CDR2 FQGNSA. CDR3 length: 14 amino acids.

This clonotype showed up just a few times. The genes are TRBV29-1 and TRBJ2-1, with 11 positions matching TRBD2. Germline CDR1 SQVTM, CDR2 ANQGSEA. The CDR3 is made up of 16 amino acids. The V and J ends lost 3 bases and 7 bases, in that order; junction bases with no gene match: 11. CDR3: CSVEATTSGNSNEQFF. The CDR3 DNA reads TGCAGCGTTGAGGCTACGACTAGCGGGAATAGTAATGAGCAGTTCTTC.

This clonotype was counted ten times or more. The chain joins TRBV20-1 to TRBJ2-7; 7 positions agree with TRBD1. Germline CDR1 reads DFQATT; CDR2 reads SNEGSKA (reference sequence). CDR3 size: 14 residues. Germline trimming cut 3 bases from V and 0 bases from J; bases unmatched to any gene: 5. The CDR3, as DNA: TGCAGTGCTAGGGACAGGAGGAGCTCCTACGAGCAGTACTTC. It is translated as CSARDRRSSYEQYF.

This clonotype was seen a few times. The gene calls are TRBV25-1 and TRBJ1-2; 10 nucleotides match TRBD1. J gave up 7 bases and V 4 bases, and 12 bases lay outside the gene matches. The CDR3 has 16 residues. CDR1 is MGHDK and CDR2 is SYGVNS in the germline V gene. The CDR3 loop is CASSVGGRDRGSGYTF. In DNA, the CDR3 is TGTGCCAGCAGTGTGGGGGGCCGGGACAGGGGTAGTGGCTACACCTTC.